Sequencing of this TCR beta chain was carried out in a study of blood T cell repertoires in COVID-19. Across the whole study: Samples representing acute and convalescent COVID-19 were sourced from the United States, Italy and Spain. In each case, the material was cDNA or gDNA derived from T cells, B-cell-depleted T cells, or PBMCs.

Authors' processing steps: Amplifying reference gene primers gave estimates of nucleated cell counts. Repertoires were generated with immunoSEQ multiplex PCR, while TCRdb's copy carries only in-frame clones and drops some. For V, J and clone size, that table is used; D and trimming come from the DNA. The data show 26,000 or so clones, roughly 90% seen once. Deletions cut 5 bases from V and 4 bases from J, with 11 bases between. The CDR3 runs 14 residues. CDR1 MNHEY and CDR2 SMNVEV come from the germline V gene (reference sequence). Specimen: peripheral blood. The source of this sequence is a human donor in a cohort sampled during active COVID-19. This rearrangement joins TRBV27 to TRBJ1-4; tentatively, D is TRBD1 (6 bases). This CDR3 is CASSTGFDNEKLFF. For the CDR3, the DNA is TGTGCCAGCAGTACAGGGTTCGATAATGAAAAACTGTTTTTT.